The T cell receptor beta chain under discussion was sequenced for a study of graft-versus-host responses after intestinal transplantation. Study information: After anti-thymocyte globulin induction, recipients took tacrolimus and steroids for three to four years. The study's findings and limits: Those patients showing graft-donor T cell macrochimerism displayed high graft-versus-host to host-versus-graft clonal ratios in allografts. Association was observed between peak circulating GvH clone levels and early post-transplant HvG declines. Recipient marrow harbored GvH clones, some of which surfaced first in ileum or blood.

CDR1 and CDR2 (germline): LNHNV, YYDKDF (reference sequence). The CDR3 is 12 amino acids. V lost 3 bases and J lost 7, with 9 bases in between. Clones were read by immunoSEQ multiplex PCR, and TCRdb kept only the in-frame ones, dropping some. There are 35,000 to 45,000 clones in the sample; about nine tenths occur only once, and around 7% lies in the top ten. Regarding this clone: Its antigen is undetermined.

The rearrangement links TRBV15 to TRBJ1-1; D remains ambiguous. Sequenced material: PBMCs, taken approximately 270 days after transplant. The sequence was collected from a human patient who received an intestinal transplant, so some T cells may come from the graft donor. The CDR3 loop is CATSSVLNEAFF. The CDR3 coding sequence is TGTGCCACCAGCAGCGTGTTGAATGAAGCTTTCTTT.